Included here is one TCR beta chain sequence, with context. As yet, its antigen is unknown. This sample was taken from a study of T cells after yellow fever vaccination. Regarding the study as a whole: Booster samples showed a return of most primary-vaccination clones (approximately 95% CD4, approximately 90% CD8). By day 5 rather than day 15, the secondary response had peaked, though it was weaker. Across the CD4 and CD8 compartments, a small share of clonotypes was present in both.

For TCR, cDNA came from 5'RACE template switching, which added a universal primer site and UMIs. TCRdb re-derived calls from the 5' RACE reads in MiXCR, one entry per CDR3 protein. Here the sample spans about 580,000 distinct CDR3 sequences, around a sixth being singletons. Germline loops: CDR1 LGHNA, CDR2 YSLEER. The CDR3 sequence is 16 residues long. Trimming stripped 1 base from V and 1 base from J, with 13 bases between. The sequencing here drew on PBMCs, taken less than 6 days after the first yellow fever vaccination. This TCR was sampled from a man aged 18 to 30 who received the YFV17D yellow fever vaccine. The chain joins TRBV4-3 to TRBJ1-2, with D hard to call. CDR3 in amino acids: CASSQVVKGSNYGYTF. DNA for the CDR3: TGCGCCAGCAGCCAAGTAGTTAAGGGAAGTAACTATGGCTACACCTTC.